This T cell receptor beta chain emerged from a study of control samples from healthy donors and cancer patients. Measured with immunoSEQ multiplex PCR; TCRdb has only the in-frame clones, and not every one. Seen here are fewer than 20,000 clones, roughly nine tenths observed once, and the top ten hold 32%. Specimen: PBMCs. The source of this sequence is a man aged 55-75 years with head and neck cancer.

CDR3 loop: CSVEAGSGGELFF. The CDR3 DNA follows: TGCAGCGTTGAAGCAGGTAGTGGCGGGGAGCTGTTTTTT. The gene calls are TRBV29-1 and TRBJ2-2; D not certain. The germline CDR1 and CDR2 sequences are SQVTM and ANQGSEA. Trimming removed 1 base from V and 7 bases from J, with 10 bases in between. The CDR3 runs 13 residues.